This T cell receptor (beta chain) appears in the sequencing data of a study of metastatic and nonmetastatic thyroid tumors. The overall study: The comparison covered peripheral blood and tumor or nodule tissue in malignant and benign thyroid patients. Study-level findings and limits: Patients with malignant thyroid tumors reportedly had significantly higher TCR beta diversity than those with benign nodules, in blood and tumor.

Regarding this clone: Its antigen is unknown.

Nobody among the patients had been given any treatment before thyroid surgery. Original methodology: Using the CDR3 differences seen across clinicopathological groups, the authors built a distant-metastasis classifier for papillary thyroid cancer, which was meant to discriminate distant-metastatic patients. TCRdb re-clonotyped the PCR reads through MiXCR. The V and J calls were not made by the authors but by TCRdb's processing. In the table there are more than 5,500 clones, around two fifths of which are singletons. The source is a female donor with papillary thyroid cancer or a benign thyroid nodule (not recorded which). Some clones in this sample may be carry-over from other donors' samples. Sequencing was performed on tumor tissue.

Here the CDR3 reads CASSPEGAIPTEQYF. CDR3 nucleotides: TGTGCCAGCAGCCCCGAGGGGGCGATCCCCACCGAGCAGTACTTC. J is TRBJ2-7 and V is TRBV7-2; 7 bases fit TRBD1. Germline assignment: CDR1 SGHTA and CDR2 FQGNSA. J gave up 6 bases and V 5 bases, and 13 bases lay outside the gene matches. This CDR3 is built from 15 residues.